Here is one TCR beta chain with its context. The sample is drawn from a study of T cell changes during pregnancy in multiple sclerosis. Assay used: immunoSEQ multiplex PCR; TCRdb lists only in-frame clones, some missing. The sample holds around 61,000 clones, 91% seen once. Germline V CDR1 and CDR2: SGHDN, FVKESK. J was trimmed by 2 bases and V by 8 bases; bases with no gene match: 9. CDR3 length: 15 residues. This receptor was taken from a female donor in good health, enrolled as a control in a pregnancy study. This sample comprised peripheral blood, obtained in the third trimester of pregnancy. V is TRBV14 and J is TRBJ2-3, with 8 bases matching TRBD2. CDR3 coding DNA: TGTGCCAGCCGGGAGGGCTACCGATACACAGATACGCAGTATTTT. Protein product: CASREGYRYTDTQYF.